These 21 T cell receptor beta chains share one sample of origin, sequenced in a study of PD-1 blockade in classical Hodgkin lymphoma. Here immunoSEQ multiplex PCR was the method, and the copy in TCRdb shows in-frame clones only, minus some. Here the sample spans around 36,000 clones, around 87% being singletons. Brentuximab vedotin exposure varied among the patients, all of whom had relapsed after autologous stem cell transplantation. Sequenced material: peripheral blood mononuclear cells (PBMCs), taken at baseline. These receptors came from a human donor with classical Hodgkin lymphoma.

The CDR3 reads CASSTGLAVGETQYF. In nucleotides, the CDR3 is TGTGCCAGTAGTACGGGACTAGCGGTTGGGGAGACCCAGTACTTC. The chain links TRBV19 to TRBJ2-5; 11 bases align to TRBD2. V gave up 4 bases and J gave up 5 bases; unmatched junction bases: 6. The CDR3 contains 15 residues. Germline CDR1 and CDR2: LNHDA and SQIVND (reference sequence).

The chain uses TRBV7-2 and TRBJ2-2; 8 bases match TRBD2. Germline V lookup: CDR1 SGHTA, CDR2 FQGNSA. The CDR3 runs to 17 residues. The V gene end was trimmed by 1 base and the J gene end by 5 bases; junction bases not matched to a gene: 9. Written as DNA, the CDR3 is TGTGCCAGCAGCTTAGGCGTCCTAGCGGGTCTGACCGGGGAGCTGTTTTTT. It yields the protein CASSLGVLAGLTGELFF.

This clone was seen a few times. The rearrangement uses TRBV7-2 and TRBJ2-2, with 8 bases fitting TRBD2. Germline CDR1 is SGHTA and CDR2 is FQGNSA. V lost 5 bases to trimming and J lost 7 bases; unmatched junction nucleotides: 3. This CDR3 region has 13 residues. CDR3 DNA: TGTGCCAGCAGCGCTAGCGGGCACGGGGAGCTGTTTTTT. This codes for CASSASGHGELFF.

V usage is TRBV6-6 and J usage is TRBJ2-5; D tentatively reads TRBD1 or TRBD2 (5 bases each). The germline CDR1 and CDR2 sequences are MNHNY and SVGAGI (reference sequence). This CDR3 is 13 amino acids long. With 6 bases removed from V and 9 bases from J, the gap between germline ends came to 17 bases. The CDR3: CASRAGTGAPQYF. The CDR3 coding sequence is TGTGCCAGCAGGGCCGGGACGGGCGCGCCCCAGTACTTC.

This clone occurred once. This chain connects TRBV7-9 to TRBJ2-2; 9 nucleotides match TRBD1. The germline V gene has CDR1 SEHNR and CDR2 FQNEAQ (reference sequence). CDR3 length: 18 residues. Losses at the gene ends were 4 bases for V and 2 bases for J; bases not matched to a gene: 11. The CDR3 protein is CASSWGRTGAVNTGELFF. CDR3 coding DNA: TGTGCCAGCAGCTGGGGCCGGACAGGGGCCGTTAACACCGGGGAGCTGTTTTTT.

Points on this clone: The sample holds other DNA sequences that translate to the same CDR3. The rearrangement links TRBV28 to TRBJ1-6; 9 bases map to TRBD1. The V segment lost 5 bases and the J segment 5 bases; nucleotides outside the gene matches: 4. Germline values: CDR1 MDHEN, CDR2 SYDVKM. CDR3 size: 15 residues. The CDR3 loop reads CASSRRDRDNSPLHF. CDR3 in DNA: TGTGCCAGCAGTCGACGGGACAGGGATAATTCACCCCTCCACTTT.

The V gene is TRBV11-2, the J gene TRBJ2-7; 10 bases agree with TRBD2. CDR3 length equals 15 residues. Germline CDR1 and CDR2: SGHAT and FQNNGV. The V segment lost 5 bases and the J segment 7 bases; nucleotides outside the gene matches: 11. The CDR3 DNA reads as TGTGCCAGCAGCCCCCGAGGGACTAGCGTCGATGAGCAGTACTTC. Amino acid sequence: CASSPRGTSVDEQYF.

The chain uses TRBV9 and TRBJ1-3; D gene uncertain. The germline gives CDR1 SGDLS, CDR2 YYNGEE. Trimming removed 3 bases from V and 1 base from J, with 26 bases in between. The CDR3 has 20 residues. The CDR3 DNA reads TGTGCCAGCAGCGCCCAAGCCGGACTAGCTGGCCAAGGGTCTGGAAACACCATATATTTT. It yields the protein CASSAQAGLAGQGSGNTIYF.

In DNA form, the CDR3 reads TGTGCCAGCAGTCTCCGGGGGGGCAATCAGCCCCAGCATTTT. The encoded protein is CASSLRGGNQPQHF. This rearrangement joins TRBV6-1 to TRBJ1-5, with a weak D call TRBD1 (5 bases). There are 14 residues in the CDR3. V lost 5 bases to trimming and J lost 2 bases, with 10 bases between them. Germline loops: CDR1 MNHNS, CDR2 SASEGT.

This chain links TRBV10-3 with TRBJ1-6; perhaps TRBD1 as D (5 bases). V was clipped by 10 bases and J by 9 bases, with 16 bases between them. Germline lookup yields CDR1 ENHRY and CDR2 SYGVKD. The length of the CDR3 is 13 residues. DNA for the CDR3: TGTGCCAACCGCGGGGACCGTGGTTCACCCCTCCACTTT. Amino acids: CANRGDRGSPLHF.

This chain uses TRBV7-2 with TRBJ2-3; no clear D. Trimming pared 5 bases from V and 2 bases from J, leaving 8 bases between. CDR1 SGHTA and CDR2 FQGNSA come from the germline V gene. This CDR3 region has 13 residues. CDR3 sequence (DNA): TGTGCCAGCAGCCTTCTAAACACAGATACGCAGTATTTT. It translates to CASSLLNTDTQYF.

This clone was counted a single time. V is TRBV6-5 and J is TRBJ2-7; no reliable D call. CDR1 and CDR2 (germline): MNHEY, SVGAGI. V was cut by 2 bases and J by 2 bases, with 13 bases left in between. The CDR3 has 15 amino acids. The CDR3, as DNA: TGTGCCAGCAGTTACCGGCCCTATGGGCCCTACGAGCAGTACTTC. As protein: CASSYRPYGPYEQYF.

The chain couples TRBV18 to TRBJ1-1; maybe TRBD1 (6 bases). The CDR3 loop spans 13 amino acids. Trimming stripped 5 bases from V and 3 bases from J, with 10 bases between. In germline, CDR1 is KGHSH, CDR2 LQKENI. The CDR3 sequence: CASSDTGYTEAFF. CDR3 coding DNA: TGTGCCAGCTCAGACACAGGGTACACTGAAGCTTTCTTT. Together with reference TRBV18 and TRBJ1-1, the CDR3 gives the full variable domain: NAGVMQNPRHLVRRRGQEARLRCSPMKGHSHVYWYRQLPEEGLKFMVYLQKENIIDESGMPKERFSAEFPKEGPSILRIQQVVRGDSAAYFCASSDTGYTEAFFGQGTRLTVV.

V is TRBV7-9 and J is TRBJ2-2; D unresolved. The CDR3 has 12 amino acids. V was pared by 1 base and J by 6 bases, with 3 bases between. Germline lookup yields CDR1 SEHNR and CDR2 FQNEAQ (reference sequence). The CDR3 protein is CASSLGAGELFF. CDR3 nucleotide sequence: TGTGCCAGCAGCTTAGGAGCCGGGGAGCTGTTTTTT.

The CDR3 nucleotides read TGTGCCAGCAGTTACTCCGGCAGCTCTGGAAACACCATATATTTT. Its translation: CASSYSGSSGNTIYF. The rearrangement uses TRBV6-5 and TRBJ1-3; D is unclear. CDR3 length equals 15 residues. Germline V gene data show CDR1 as MNHEY and CDR2 as SVGAGI. Trimming stripped 0 bases from V and 0 bases from J, with 6 bases between.

The CDR3 region has the DNA TGTGCCAGCAGCGTAGGCGGATTAACCGGGGAGCTGTTTTTT. This sequence encodes CASSVGGLTGELFF. The chain is built from TRBV9 and TRBJ2-2; the D is unclear. CDR3 length: 14 residues. Germline-derived CDR1 and CDR2 are SGDLS and YYNGEE. Trimming pared 0 bases from V and 5 bases from J, leaving 8 bases between.

J is TRBJ2-7 and V is TRBV5-4; 11 positions match TRBD2. Germline assignment: CDR1 SGHNT and CDR2 YYREEE (reference sequence). Unmatched junction bases numbered 5, after V lost 4 bases and J lost 2 bases. The CDR3 spans 15 residues. The CDR3 spells CASSQGTSGTYEQYF. DNA of the CDR3: TGTGCCAGCAGCCAAGGGACTAGCGGAACCTACGAGCAGTACTTC.

The V gene is TRBV4-1, the J gene TRBJ1-6, with unresolved D. V dropped 4 bases and J dropped 4 bases, with 20 bases sitting between them. Germline-derived CDR1 and CDR2 are MGHRA and YSYEKL. This CDR3 region has 18 residues. This chain's CDR3 is CASSLSYLGWTYNSPLHF. The DNA for the CDR3 is TGCGCCAGCAGCCTCAGCTATCTGGGCTGGACGTATAATTCACCCCTCCACTTT.

The gene calls are TRBV6-1 and TRBJ1-5, with a possible D match to TRBD1 (5 bases). The CDR3 sequence is 12 residues long. Per the germline V gene, CDR1 is MNHNS and CDR2 is SASEGT. V dropped 6 bases and J dropped 4 bases, with 7 bases sitting between them. The CDR3 protein is CASRRQNQPQHF. Here the CDR3 DNA reads TGTGCCAGCAGAAGACAGAATCAGCCCCAGCATTTT.

The chain carries TRBV6-5 and TRBJ2-7, with D perhaps matching TRBD2 (6 bases). The CDR3 loop spans 13 amino acids. Germline V gene sequence: CDR1 MNHEY, CDR2 SVGAGI. V dropped 2 bases and J dropped 12 bases, with 17 bases sitting between them. The DNA for the CDR3 is TGTGCCAGCAGTTACGCCGATAGGAGGGGCTGGTACTTC. This codes for CASSYADRRGWYF.

This chain joins TRBV7-6 and TRBJ2-5; the D gene could be TRBD1 or TRBD2 (5 bases each). CDR3 length: 13 amino acids. The germline V gene has CDR1 SGHVS and CDR2 FNYEAQ. V was shortened by 4 bases and J by 2 bases, with 8 bases between the two germline ends. In DNA form, the CDR3 reads TGTGCCAGCAGCTCGGGACCACAAGAGACCCAGTACTTC. This encodes CASSSGPQETQYF.